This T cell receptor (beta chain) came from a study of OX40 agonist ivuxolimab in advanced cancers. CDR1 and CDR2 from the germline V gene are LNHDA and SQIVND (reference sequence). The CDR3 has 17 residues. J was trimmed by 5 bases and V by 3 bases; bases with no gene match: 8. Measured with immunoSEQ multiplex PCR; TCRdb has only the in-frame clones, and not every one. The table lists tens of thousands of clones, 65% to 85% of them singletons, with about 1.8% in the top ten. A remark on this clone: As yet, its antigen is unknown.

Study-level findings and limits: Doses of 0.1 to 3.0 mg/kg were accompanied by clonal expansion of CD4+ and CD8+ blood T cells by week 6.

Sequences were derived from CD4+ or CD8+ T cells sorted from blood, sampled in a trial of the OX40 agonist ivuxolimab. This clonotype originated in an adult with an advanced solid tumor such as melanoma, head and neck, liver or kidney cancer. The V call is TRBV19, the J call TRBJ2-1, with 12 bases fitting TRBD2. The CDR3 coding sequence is TGTGCCAGTAGTATGTTGGGACTAGCGGGCACTAACAATGAGCAGTTCTTC. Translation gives CASSMLGLAGTNNEQFF.